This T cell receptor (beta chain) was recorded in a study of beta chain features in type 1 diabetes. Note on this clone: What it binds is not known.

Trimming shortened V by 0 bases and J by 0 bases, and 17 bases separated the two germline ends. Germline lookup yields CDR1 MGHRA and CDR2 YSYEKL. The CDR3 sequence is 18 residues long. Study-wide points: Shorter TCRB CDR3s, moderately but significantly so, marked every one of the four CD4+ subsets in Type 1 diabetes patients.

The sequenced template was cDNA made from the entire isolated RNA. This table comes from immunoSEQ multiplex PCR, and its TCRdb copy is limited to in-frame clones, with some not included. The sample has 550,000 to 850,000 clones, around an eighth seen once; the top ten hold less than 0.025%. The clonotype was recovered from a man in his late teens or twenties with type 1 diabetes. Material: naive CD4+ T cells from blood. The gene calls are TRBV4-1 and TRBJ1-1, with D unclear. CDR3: CASSQDRGRHTMNTEAFF. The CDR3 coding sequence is TGCGCCAGCAGCCAAGATCGAGGGAGACACACCATGAACACTGAAGCTTTCTTT.